This TCR beta chain derives from a study of CXCR3-negative and CXCR3-positive naive CD8 T cells. CD45RO-CCR7+CD27+CD95- cells counted as naive CD8+ T cells. Study conclusions and caveats: TRB CDR3 properties indicated TCR strength, while surface CD5 was similar across naive subsets. CXCR3-positive naive cells had TRB CDR3s that were more hydrophobic than CXCR3-negative naive cells had.

About this clonotype: Its matching antigen is unknown.

CDR1 is MDHEN and CDR2 is SYDVKM in the germline V gene. CDR3 size: 17 residues. UMI-labeled 5' RACE TRB cDNA libraries were prepared from the cells. TCRdb reworked the 5' RACE reads into one entry per CDR3 protein, no DNA. The table lists over 50,000 distinct CDR3 sequences. Sequencing used naive CXCR3+ CD8+ T cells from blood. Subset: CD45RO-CCR7+CD27+CD95- naive CD8+ T cells expressing CXCR3 (TNR3+). The TCR originated in a human donor in good health. Some clones in this sample may be carry-over from other donors' samples. The chain recombines TRBV28 with TRBJ2-2; there is no DNA to check the TCRdb D call of TRBD1. The chain's CDR3 is CASSYSPARRDTGELFF.